This T cell receptor (beta chain) emerged from a study of Graves' ophthalmopathy and Graves' hyperthyroidism. Regarding the study as a whole: A majority of expanded thyroid clonotypes exceeding 0.001 frequency were likewise present in blood.

Using RNA transcripts, the TCR beta CDR3 regions were amplified. First-round RT-PCR employed HTBI primers, with a second-round multiplex PCR after it. TCRdb reprocessed the multiplex PCR reads with MiXCR, giving one entry per CDR3 protein. The repertoire includes 450,000 to 600,000 distinct CDR3 sequences, less than 40% of them detected once, and roughly 4.5% sits in the top ten. In its sample, this clonotype was seen a few times. Its specificity is unknown. The receptor was derived from an adult man with Graves' hyperthyroidism. The sample taken for sequencing was peripheral blood or thyroid tissue (not recorded which).

The CDR3 DNA reads TGTGCCAGCAGCCAAGATCCGGGGGTTTTGCGAGAGACCCAGTACTTC. It encodes CASSQDPGVLRETQYF. The J gene is TRBJ2-5, the V gene TRBV3-1, with TRBD2 as a possible D gene (6 bases). Germline values: CDR1 LGHDT, CDR2 YNNKEL (reference sequence). The V gene lost 0 bases and the J gene lost 4 bases, with 15 bases spanning the gap. The CDR3 has 16 residues.